This TCR beta chain stems from a study of blood T cell repertoires in COVID-19 (dated by TCRdb to the early 2020s). Some background on the complete study: The collaborator samples originated in the United States, Italy and Spain and spanned the acute and convalescent phases of COVID-19. The prospective study material was composed of cDNA or gDNA derived from T cells, B-cell-depleted T cells, or PBMCs. The dataset comprised deeply sampled blood TCRbeta repertoires from subjects exposed to, actively infected with, or recovered from COVID-19. The repertoires were released in a freely available public database intended as a resource for research on the immune response to SARS-CoV-2. Samples came from the ongoing ImmuneRACE study (first 160 participants) plus 1,254 subjects from 6 global collaborators. Nearly every sample came with metadata listing a de-identified subject ID, COVID-19 status, age in years and sex. Where available, HLA class I and class II types were obtained from metadata supplied by the sample provider rather than from assay-based typing.

This clone appeared once. Its binding antigen is unknown. There are no base qualities to consult, and no much larger clone falls within one base. In Seattle, one collaborating source enrolled patients while the infection was active and tracked those patients longitudinally over the course of disease. Each collaborating institution followed its own protocols to collect whole blood in K2EDTA tubes. Collaborator samples were shipped for TCRbeta analysis as frozen whole blood, isolated PBMCs, or DNA extracted from either sample type. CDR1 and CDR2 were assigned from the germline V gene as KGHSH and LQKENI. The CDR3 runs 14 amino acids, cysteine and phenylalanine included. Of all the DNA, just the CDR3 is kept, 42 bases in frame from base 1. V loses 7 bases of germline sequence and J loses 4 bases, and the interval between the two ends is 16 bases. The paper's findings and limits, for the study overall: The amount of clinical and demographic metadata varied by source and participant and was provided uncurated.

TCRbeta CDR3 regions were amplified from genomic DNA using the immunoSEQ Assay, a bias-controlled multiplex PCR. The source study handled its data this way. Within the assay, amplification of reference gene primers was used to estimate how many nucleated cells each sample contained. Sequence reads were collapsed and filtered to measure the absolute abundance of every unique TCRbeta CDR3 rearrangement. For each sample, productive Simpson clonality was calculated as the square root of Simpson's diversity index over productive rearrangements. TCRdb obtained this table from immuneACCESS and retained in-frame rearrangements with V and J assigned. These tables miss some clones; where compared with another copy, unresolved V genes account for less than half of the shortfall, and the remainder is unexplained. V and J calls and clone size are given by that table; D and trimming were obtained from the DNA. The sample table contains 200,000 to 250,000 clones; only one count was recorded for 70% to 90% of them. The top ten clonotypes cover 10% of the sample.

The source material was peripheral blood. The receptor was derived from a woman aged 45 to 65 with COVID-19, enrolled during active disease. The chain was built from TRBV18 and TRBJ1-2; matching of 6 bases hints at TRBD1 as the D gene. The sequenced DNA: TGTGCCAGCTTGAGATCGGGACAACCCTATGGCTACACCTTC. This gives the protein CASLRSGQPYGYTF.